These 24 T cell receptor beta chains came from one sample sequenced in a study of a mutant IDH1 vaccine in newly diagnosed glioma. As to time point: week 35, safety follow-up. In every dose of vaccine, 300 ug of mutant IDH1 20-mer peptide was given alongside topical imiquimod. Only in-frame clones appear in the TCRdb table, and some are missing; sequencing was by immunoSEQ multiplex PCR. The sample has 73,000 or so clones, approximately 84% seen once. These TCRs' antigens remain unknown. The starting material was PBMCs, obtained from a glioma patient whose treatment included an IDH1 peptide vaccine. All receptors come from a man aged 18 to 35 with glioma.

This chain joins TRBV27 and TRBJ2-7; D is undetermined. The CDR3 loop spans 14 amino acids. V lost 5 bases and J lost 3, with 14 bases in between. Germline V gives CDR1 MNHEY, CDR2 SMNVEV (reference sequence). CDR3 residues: CASSTRTRHYEQYF. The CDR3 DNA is TGTGCCAGCAGTACCCGGACCCGTCACTACGAGCAGTACTTC.

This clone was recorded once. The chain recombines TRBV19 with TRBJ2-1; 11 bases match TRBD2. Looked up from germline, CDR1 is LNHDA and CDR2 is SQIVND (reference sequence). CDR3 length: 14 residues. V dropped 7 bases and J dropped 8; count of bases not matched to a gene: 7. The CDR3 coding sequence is TGTGCCAGTACCCTGACTAGCGGGATCCATGAGCAGTTCTTC. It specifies CASTLTSGIHEQFF.

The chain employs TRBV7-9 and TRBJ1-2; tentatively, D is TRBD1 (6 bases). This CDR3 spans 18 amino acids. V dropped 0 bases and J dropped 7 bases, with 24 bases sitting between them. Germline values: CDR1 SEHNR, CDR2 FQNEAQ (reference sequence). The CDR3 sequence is CASSLAEVGTSTGGGYTF. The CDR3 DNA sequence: TGTGCCAGCAGCTTAGCAGAGGTTGGGACATCCACTGGCGGTGGCTACACCTTC.

CDR3 loop: CASSEGCQPRANEKLFF. The CDR3 DNA sequence: TGTGCCAGCAGTGAAGGGTGTCAGCCACGCGCTAATGAAAAACTGTTTTTT. V and J are TRBV6-4 and TRBJ1-4, with unresolved D. Germline V gene data show CDR1 as MRHNA and CDR2 as SNTAGT. Trimming stripped 3 bases from V and 3 bases from J, with 17 bases between. The CDR3 runs to 17 residues.

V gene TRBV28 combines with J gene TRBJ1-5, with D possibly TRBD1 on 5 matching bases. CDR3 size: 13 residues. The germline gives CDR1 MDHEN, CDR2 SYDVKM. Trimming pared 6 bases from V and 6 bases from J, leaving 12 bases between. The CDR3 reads CASRPGRGQPQHF. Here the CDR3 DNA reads TGTGCCAGCAGACCAGGGAGGGGTCAGCCCCAGCATTTT.

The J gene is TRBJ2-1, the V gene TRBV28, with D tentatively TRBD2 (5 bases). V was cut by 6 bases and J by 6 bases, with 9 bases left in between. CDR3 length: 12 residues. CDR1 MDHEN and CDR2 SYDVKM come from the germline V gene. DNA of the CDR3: TGTGCCAGCAGCGGGGAGTTCAATGAGCAGTTCTTC. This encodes CASSGEFNEQFF.

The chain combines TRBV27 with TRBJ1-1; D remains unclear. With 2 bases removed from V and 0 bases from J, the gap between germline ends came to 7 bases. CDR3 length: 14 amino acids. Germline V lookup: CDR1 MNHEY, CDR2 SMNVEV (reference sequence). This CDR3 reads CASSLTGLNTEAFF. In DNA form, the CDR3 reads TGTGCCAGCAGTTTAACGGGGTTGAACACTGAAGCTTTCTTT.

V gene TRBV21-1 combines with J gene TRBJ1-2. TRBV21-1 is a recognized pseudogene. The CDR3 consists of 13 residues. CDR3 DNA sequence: TGTGCCAGCATCCCCGTTCAACCGGGAAGCTACACCTTC. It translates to CASIPVQPGSYTF.

CDR3 region: CAWRLRGATYEQYF. CDR3 DNA sequence: TGTGCCTGGAGGCTTCGAGGGGCAACCTACGAGCAGTACTTC. This chain uses TRBV30 with TRBJ2-7, with D possibly called TRBD1 or TRBD2 (5 bases each). Trimming removed 3 bases from V and 2 bases from J, with 14 bases in between. CDR3 length: 14 amino acids. From germline, CDR1 is GTSNPN and CDR2 SVGIG (reference sequence).

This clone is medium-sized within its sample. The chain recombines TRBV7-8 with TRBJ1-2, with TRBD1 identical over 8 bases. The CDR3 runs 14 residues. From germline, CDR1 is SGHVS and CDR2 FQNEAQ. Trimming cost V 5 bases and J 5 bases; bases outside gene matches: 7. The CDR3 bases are TGTGCCAGCAGCCTCCGGGACAGGACATATGGCTACACCTTC. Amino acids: CASSLRDRTYGYTF.

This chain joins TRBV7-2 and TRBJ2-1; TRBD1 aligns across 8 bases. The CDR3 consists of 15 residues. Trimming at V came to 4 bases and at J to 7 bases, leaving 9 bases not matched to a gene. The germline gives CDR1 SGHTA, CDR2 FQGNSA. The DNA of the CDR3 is TGTGCCAGCAGCTCAGGACAGGGTCCCTGGAATGAGCAGTTCTTC. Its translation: CASSSGQGPWNEQFF.

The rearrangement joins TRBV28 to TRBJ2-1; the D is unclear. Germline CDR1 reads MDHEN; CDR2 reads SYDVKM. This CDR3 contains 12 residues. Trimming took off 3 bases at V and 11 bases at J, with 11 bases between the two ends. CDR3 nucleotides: TGTGCCAGCAGTTTGTGGTCCCAAAAGCAGTTCTTC. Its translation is CASSLWSQKQFF.

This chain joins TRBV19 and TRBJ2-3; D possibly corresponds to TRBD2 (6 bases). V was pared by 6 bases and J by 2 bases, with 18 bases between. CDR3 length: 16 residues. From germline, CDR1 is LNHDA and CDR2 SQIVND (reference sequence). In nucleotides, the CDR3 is TGTGCCAGTAGGGCCGGGACTCGTTTGTTCACAGATACGCAGTATTTT. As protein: CASRAGTRLFTDTQYF.

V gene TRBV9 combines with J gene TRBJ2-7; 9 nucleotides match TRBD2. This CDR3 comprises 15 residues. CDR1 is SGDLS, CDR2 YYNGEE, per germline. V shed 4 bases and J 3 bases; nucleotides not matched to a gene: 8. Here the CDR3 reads CASSTQAGGNYEQYF. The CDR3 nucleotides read TGTGCCAGCAGCACCCAAGCGGGGGGTAACTACGAGCAGTACTTC.

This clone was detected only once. The CDR3 DNA reads TGTGCCAGCACCCTGGTCGGGGGCTATGGCTACACCTTC. Translating it yields CASTLVGGYGYTF. The chain joins TRBV5-6 to TRBJ1-2; D may be TRBD1 (5 bases). The germline V gene encodes CDR1 SGHDT and CDR2 YYEEEE. The V and J ends lost 6 bases and 4 bases respectively, with 13 bases between them. This CDR3 comprises 13 residues.

CDR3 DNA: TGTGCCAGCAGTCCGCCTTTAGGGGGGACTGAAGCTTTCTTT. As protein: CASSPPLGGTEAFF. This chain joins TRBV28 and TRBJ1-1; D possibly corresponds to TRBD1 (6 bases). Germline loops: CDR1 MDHEN, CDR2 SYDVKM. Deletions cut 5 bases from V and 5 bases from J, with 15 bases between. This CDR3 is built from 14 residues.

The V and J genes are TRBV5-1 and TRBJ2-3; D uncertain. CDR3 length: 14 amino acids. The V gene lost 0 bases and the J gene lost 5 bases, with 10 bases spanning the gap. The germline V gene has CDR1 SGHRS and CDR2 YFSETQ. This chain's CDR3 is CASSLGGLRDTQYF. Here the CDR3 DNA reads TGCGCCAGCAGCTTGGGAGGTCTGCGAGATACGCAGTATTTT. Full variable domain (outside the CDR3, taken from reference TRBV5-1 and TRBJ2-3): KAGVTQTPRYLIKTRGQQVTLSCSPISGHRSVSWYQQTPGQGLQFLFEYFSETQRNKGNFPGRFSGRQFSNSRSEMNVSTLELGDSALYLCASSLGGLRDTQYFGPGTRLTVL.

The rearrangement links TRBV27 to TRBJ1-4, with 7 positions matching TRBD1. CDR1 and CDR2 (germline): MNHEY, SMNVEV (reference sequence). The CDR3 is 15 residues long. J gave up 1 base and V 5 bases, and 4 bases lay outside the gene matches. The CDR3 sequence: CASSPGDRTNEKLFF. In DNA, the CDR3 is TGTGCCAGCAGTCCTGGGGACAGAACTAATGAAAAACTGTTTTTT.

The CDR3 DNA sequence: TGTGCCAGCAGTTTTACCGGGACAGGCTACGAGCAGTACTTC. Its translation is CASSFTGTGYEQYF. V and J are TRBV27 and TRBJ2-7; 8 positions match TRBD1. The CDR3 has 14 residues. J lost 3 bases, V lost 3 bases, and 4 bases had no gene match. The V gene's germline CDR1 is MNHEY and CDR2 SMNVEV (reference sequence).

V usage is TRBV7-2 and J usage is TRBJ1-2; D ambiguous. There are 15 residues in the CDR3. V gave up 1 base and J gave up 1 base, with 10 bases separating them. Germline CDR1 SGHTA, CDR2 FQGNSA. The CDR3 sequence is CASSLVWQDNYGYTF. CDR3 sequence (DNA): TGTGCCAGCAGCTTAGTGTGGCAGGATAACTATGGCTACACCTTC.

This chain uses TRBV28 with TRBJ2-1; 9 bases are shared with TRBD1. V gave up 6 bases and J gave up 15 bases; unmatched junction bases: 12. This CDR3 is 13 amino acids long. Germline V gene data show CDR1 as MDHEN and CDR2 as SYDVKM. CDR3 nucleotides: TGTGCCAGCAGCCCGGTGGTCGGGACAGGGATGTTCTTC. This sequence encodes CASSPVVGTGMFF.

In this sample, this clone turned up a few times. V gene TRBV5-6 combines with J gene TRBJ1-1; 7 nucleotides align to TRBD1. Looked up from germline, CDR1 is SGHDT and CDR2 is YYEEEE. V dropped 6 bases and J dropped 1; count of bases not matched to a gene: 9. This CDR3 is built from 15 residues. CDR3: CASILQGVRNTEAFF. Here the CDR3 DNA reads TGTGCCAGCATCCTCCAGGGGGTCAGGAACACTGAAGCTTTCTTT. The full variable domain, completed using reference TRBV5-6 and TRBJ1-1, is DAGVTQSPTHLIKTRGQQVTLRCSPKSGHDTVSWYQQALGQGPQFIFQYYEEEERQRGNFPDRFSGHQFPNYSSELNVNALLLGDSALYLCASILQGVRNTEAFFGQGTRLTVV.

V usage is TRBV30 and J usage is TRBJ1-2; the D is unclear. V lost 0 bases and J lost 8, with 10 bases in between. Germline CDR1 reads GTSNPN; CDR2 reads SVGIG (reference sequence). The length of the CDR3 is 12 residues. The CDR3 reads CAWSVNSIGYTF. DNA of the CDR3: TGTGCCTGGAGTGTAAATTCAATCGGCTACACCTTC. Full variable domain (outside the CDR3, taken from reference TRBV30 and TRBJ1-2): SQTIHQWPATLVQPVGSPLSLECTVEGTSNPNLYWYRQAAGRGLQLLFYSVGIGQISSEVPQNLSASRPQDRQFILSSKKLLLSDSGFYLCAWSVNSIGYTFGSGTRLTVV.

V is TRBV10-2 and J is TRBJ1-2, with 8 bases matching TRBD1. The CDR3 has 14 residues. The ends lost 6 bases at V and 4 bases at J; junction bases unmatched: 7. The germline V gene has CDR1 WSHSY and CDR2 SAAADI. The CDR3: CASRFGQGVYGYTF. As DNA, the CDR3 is TGCGCCAGCAGATTCGGACAGGGCGTCTATGGCTACACCTTC.